A single T cell receptor beta chain is shown here with its context. This record comes from a study of blood T cells in healthy people across ages. Sample-barcoded 5' priming and a J-beta primer mix drove a second PCR of about 7 to 11 cycles. A single record per CDR3 protein comes from TCRdb applying MiXCR to the 5' RACE reads. The sample lists about 1.8 million distinct CDR3 sequences; around 48% were seen once. Germline V gene lookup returns CDR1 SNHLY and CDR2 FYNNEI. The CDR3 covers 13 residues. The V and J ends lost 6 bases and 5 bases, in that order; junction bases with no gene match: 3. The clonotype was recovered from a woman aged 40 to 50 in good health. This chain joins TRBV2 and TRBJ2-1, with TRBD2 matching over 8 bases. The sample taken for sequencing was blood. The CDR3 nucleotides read TGTGCCAGCAGACTAGCGGAGAACAATGAGCAGTTCTTC. This codes for CASRLAENNEQFF.